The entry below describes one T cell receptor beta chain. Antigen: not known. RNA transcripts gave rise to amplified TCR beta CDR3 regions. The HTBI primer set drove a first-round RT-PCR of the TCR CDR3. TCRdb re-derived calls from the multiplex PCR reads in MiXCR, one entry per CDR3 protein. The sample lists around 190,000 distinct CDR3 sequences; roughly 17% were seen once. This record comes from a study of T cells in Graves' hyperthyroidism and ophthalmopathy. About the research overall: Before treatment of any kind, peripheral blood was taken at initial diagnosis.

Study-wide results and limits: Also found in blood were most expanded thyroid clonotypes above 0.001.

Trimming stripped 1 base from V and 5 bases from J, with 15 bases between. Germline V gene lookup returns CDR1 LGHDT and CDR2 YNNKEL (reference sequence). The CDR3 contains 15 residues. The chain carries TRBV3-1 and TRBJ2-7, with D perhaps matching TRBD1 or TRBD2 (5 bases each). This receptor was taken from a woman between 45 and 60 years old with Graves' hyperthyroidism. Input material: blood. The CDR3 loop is CASSQGGAMSHEQYF. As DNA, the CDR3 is TGTGCCAGCAGCCAAGGAGGGGCTATGTCCCACGAGCAGTACTTC.